This T cell receptor (beta chain) stems from a study of cytomegalovirus exposure and HLA in healthy donors. In the PCR, 60 Vbeta and 13 Jbeta primers were used. The table came from immunoSEQ multiplex PCR; TCRdb's copy has only in-frame clones and leaves some out. The top ten clones hold approximately 7% of a sample with about 130,000 clones, about 70% of them seen once. V lost 2 bases and J lost 2, with 9 bases in between. Germline CDR1 reads GTSNPN; CDR2 reads SVGIG (reference sequence). The CDR3 spans 13 residues. Study results and limitations: Earlier results showed most TCR beta V segments being productive about 87% or about 30% of the time. Later genetic work tied a missense DCLRE1C variant to beta-chain V and J trimming. Roughly uniform depth of sequencing across donors was assumed in presence/absence analyses. Looking again later, the authors saw that most CMV-associated TCR beta chains seemed HLA-restricted.

On this clone: Its target is unknown.

Sequencing input: PBMCs. The rearrangement links TRBV30 to TRBJ1-2, with a possible D match to TRBD1 (6 bases). The source of this sequence is a male donor in good health and CMV-seronegative. CDR3 sequence: CAWSFGQNYGYTF. DNA of the CDR3: TGTGCCTGGAGTTTCGGACAGAACTATGGCTACACCTTC.